These 25 T cell receptor beta chains were all obtained from the same sample, sequenced in a study of T cells in Graves' hyperthyroidism and ophthalmopathy. Amplification of TCR beta CDR3 regions used RNA as the template. The TCR CDR3 was amplified in a first-round RT-PCR using the HTBI primer set. TCRdb reprocessed the multiplex PCR reads via MiXCR and lists one record per CDR3 protein. The sample has about 640,000 distinct CDR3 sequences, over 40% seen once. Sequencing used peripheral blood or thyroid tissue (not recorded which). The receptors stem from an adult man with Graves' disease, either hyperthyroidism or ophthalmopathy (not recorded which).

Comments on this clonotype: The germline gene is not matched at one end of the junction; a read error may be the cause. The gene calls are TRBV7-3 and TRBJ1-3; D is ambiguous. The CDR3 loop spans 15 amino acids. In germline, CDR1 is SGHTA, CDR2 FQGTGA. The CDR3 DNA sequence: TGCGCCAGCCGCCCCGTGGGAGGCTCTGGAAACACCATATATTTT. Translating it yields CASRPVGGSGNTIYF. Full variable domain (outside the CDR3, taken from reference TRBV7-3 and TRBJ1-3): GAGVSQTPSNKVTEKGKYVELRCDPISGHTALYWYRQSLGQGPEFLIYFQGTGAADDSGLPNDRFFAVRPEGSVSTLKIQRTERGDSAVYLCASRPVGGSGNTIYFGEGSWLTVV.

This sequence joins TRBV7-4 and TRBJ1-1; weak D call: TRBD1 (5 bases). The germline V and J ends were trimmed by 2 bases and 11 bases, with 18 bases remaining between them. Germline assignment: CDR1 SGHVT and CDR2 SQSDAQ. CDR3 length: 14 amino acids. Here the CDR3 reads CASSLPGSQPLAFF. As DNA, the CDR3 is TGTGCCAGCAGCTTACCAGGGTCCCAGCCCCTGGCTTTCTTT.

The chain uses TRBV10-3 and TRBJ2-5; TRBD1 matches at 9 bases. The CDR3 extends over 15 amino acids. With 10 bases clipped from V and 1 base from J, the junction kept 10 bases outside the gene matches. CDR1 ENHRY and CDR2 SYGVKD come from the germline V gene. CDR3 protein: CASRGGQGSQETQYF. The CDR3 region has the DNA TGTGCCAGCAGGGGAGGACAGGGGAGCCAAGAGACCCAGTACTTC.

This clonotype has just a few counts. This sequence joins TRBV7-9 and TRBJ2-5; D is perhaps TRBD2 (6 bases). Trimming shortened V by 3 bases and J by 4 bases, and 12 bases separated the two germline ends. CDR3 length equals 14 residues. The V gene's germline CDR1 is SEHNR and CDR2 FQNEAQ (reference sequence). CDR3 sequence (DNA): TGTGCCAGCAGCTTGATGCTGGGAGGAGAGACCCAGTACTTC. Encoded protein: CASSLMLGGETQYF.

The chain couples TRBV20-1 to TRBJ1-6, with 10 bases matching TRBD1. The CDR3 is 15 amino acids. Germline V gene sequence: CDR1 DFQATT, CDR2 SNEGSKA (reference sequence). Trimming at V came to 3 bases and at J to 8 bases, leaving 7 bases not matched to a gene. The CDR3 coding sequence is TGCAGTGCTAGGGGGACGGGACAGGGGTATTCACCCCTCCACTTT. Protein: CSARGTGQGYSPLHF.

The CDR3 DNA sequence: TGCAGTGCTAGGACTGAATGGGAGCTGTTTTTT. Amino acid sequence: CSARTEWELFF. The chain links TRBV20-1 to TRBJ2-2; D remains unclear. This CDR3 spans 11 amino acids. V was clipped by 3 bases and J by 9 bases, with 8 bases between them. Germline CDR1 reads DFQATT; CDR2 reads SNEGSKA (reference sequence).

V gene TRBV25-1 combines with J gene TRBJ1-2, with D perhaps TRBD1 (5 bases). Germline loops: CDR1 MGHDK, CDR2 SYGVNS. This CDR3 contains 14 residues. With 8 bases removed from V and 0 bases from J, the gap between germline ends came to 13 bases. The CDR3 loop is CASSPGEANYGYTF. DNA of the CDR3: TGTGCCAGCTCACCGGGGGAAGCTAACTATGGCTACACCTTC.

This clonotype was recorded at least ten times. This chain joins TRBV10-2 and TRBJ2-5, with D unclear. The CDR3 runs 14 residues. The V end was cut by 3 bases, the J end by 6 bases, with 14 bases between. Per germline, CDR1 WSHSY and CDR2 SAAADI. CDR3 amino acids: CASSDSLVIQTQYF. Here the CDR3 DNA reads TGCGCCAGCAGTGATAGCCTAGTCATCCAGACCCAGTACTTC.

V usage is TRBV9 and J usage is TRBJ1-1; no definite D call. CDR1 is SGDLS and CDR2 is YYNGEE in the germline V gene. The V and J ends lost 4 bases and 1 base respectively, with 14 bases between them. The CDR3 totals 15 residues. CDR3: CASSQDPPANTEAFF. The CDR3 DNA follows: TGTGCCAGCAGCCAAGACCCTCCCGCGAACACTGAAGCTTTCTTT.

This sequence joins TRBV2 and TRBJ1-5, with 11 bases matching TRBD1. V lost 6 bases to trimming and J lost 6 bases; unmatched junction nucleotides: 7. This CDR3 has 15 amino acids. Germline-derived CDR1 and CDR2 are SNHLY and FYNNEI. CDR3 in amino acids: CASRERTGGSQPQHF. The CDR3 DNA is TGTGCCAGCAGGGAACGGACAGGGGGCAGTCAGCCCCAGCATTTT.

This clonotype was counted many times. The gene calls are TRBV7-2 and TRBJ1-5; D gene uncertain. The CDR3 spans 14 residues. Trimming stripped 2 bases from V and 5 bases from J, with 10 bases between. Germline loops: CDR1 SGHTA, CDR2 FQGNSA. The chain's CDR3 is CASSLKSYDQPQHF. The DNA for the CDR3 is TGTGCCAGCAGCTTAAAATCTTATGATCAGCCCCAGCATTTT.

V is TRBV15 and J is TRBJ2-5; no firm D call. Germline V gene lookup returns CDR1 LNHNV and CDR2 YYDKDF (reference sequence). The length of the CDR3 is 12 residues. The V gene lost 0 bases and the J gene lost 7 bases, with 6 bases spanning the gap. The CDR3 reads CATSREGGTQYF. The CDR3 nucleotides read TGTGCCACCAGCAGAGAGGGCGGGACCCAGTACTTC.

There are a few counts of this clonotype. The gene calls are TRBV10-3 and TRBJ2-7, with 10 nucleotides matching TRBD2. V dropped 10 bases and J dropped 3; count of bases not matched to a gene: 12. This CDR3 comprises 15 residues. CDR1 is ENHRY and CDR2 is SYGVKD in the germline V gene. The CDR3, as DNA: TGTGCCAGCCGTGCTCGAGGACTAGCGGACTACGAGCAGTACTTC. It encodes CASRARGLADYEQYF.

The chain uses TRBV29-1 and TRBJ1-2; D is uncertain. The CDR3 spans 10 residues. Trimming stripped 8 bases from V and 12 bases from J, with 16 bases between. The germline gives CDR1 SQVTM, CDR2 ANQGSEA. CDR3 loop: CSSATGVNTF. The CDR3 DNA is TGCAGCAGTGCTACCGGGGTAAACACCTTC.

The rearrangement joins TRBV25-1 to TRBJ1-1; 7 nucleotides match TRBD1. Germline-derived CDR1 and CDR2 are MGHDK and SYGVNS. The CDR3 covers 13 residues. V shed 6 bases, J shed 5 bases, and the junction held 6 bases outside the gene matches. The CDR3, as DNA: TGTGCCAGCAGGACAGGGCTTACAACTGAAGCTTTCTTT. This codes for CASRTGLTTEAFF.

In its sample, this clonotype was seen many times. The chain recombines TRBV20-1 with TRBJ1-2, with D maybe TRBD1 (6 bases). The germline V gene has CDR1 DFQATT and CDR2 SNEGSKA (reference sequence). CDR3 length: 14 residues. The germline V and J ends were trimmed by 0 bases and 3 bases, with 11 bases remaining between them. The CDR3 loop reads CSARDRQGYYGYTF. CDR3 nucleotides: TGCAGTGCTAGAGATCGTCAGGGGTACTATGGCTACACCTTC.

This clonotype occurred many times. One junction end does not reproduce the germline sequence, and a read error may be involved. The chain couples TRBV6-1 to TRBJ1-1, with TRBD1 identical over 7 bases. Germline V gives CDR1 MNHNS, CDR2 SASEGT. This CDR3 contains 13 residues. Here the CDR3 DNA reads TGCGCCAGCAAGACAGGGAGAAACACTGAAGCTTTCTTT. It is translated as CASKTGRNTEAFF.

J is TRBJ1-5 and V is TRBV19, with D possibly matching TRBD1 (5 bases). Germline-derived CDR1 and CDR2 are LNHDA and SQIVND (reference sequence). V lost 11 bases to trimming and J lost 4 bases, with 18 bases between them. The CDR3 is made up of 14 amino acids. The CDR3 DNA follows: TGTGCCTGGACCGGGACGGCAAGTAATCAGCCCCAGCATTTT. It is translated as CAWTGTASNQPQHF.

This clonotype has only a few counts. The chain has TRBV20-1 and TRBJ1-2, with unresolved D. Trimming left V 6 bases short and J 7 bases short, with 12 bases between. In germline, CDR1 is DFQATT, CDR2 SNEGSKA (reference sequence). The CDR3 has 11 residues. The CDR3 protein is CSAPHSRGYTF. The CDR3 DNA follows: TGCAGTGCCCCCCACTCGCGTGGCTACACCTTC.

The rearrangement links TRBV20-1 to TRBJ2-5; 12 bases align to TRBD2. V gave up 5 bases and J gave up 0 bases; unmatched junction bases: 4. The germline V gene has CDR1 DFQATT and CDR2 SNEGSKA (reference sequence). The CDR3 runs 15 residues. This CDR3 is CSAGLAGPYQETQYF. In DNA, the CDR3 is TGCAGTGCTGGACTAGCGGGGCCGTACCAAGAGACCCAGTACTTC.

This rearrangement joins TRBV2 to TRBJ2-7, with 8 bases lining up with TRBD1. Germline CDR1 SNHLY, CDR2 FYNNEI. The CDR3 is 16 amino acids. J lost 3 bases, V lost 6 bases, and 13 bases had no gene match. The CDR3 loop is CASSKEKTGAHYEQYF. The CDR3 coding sequence is TGTGCCAGCAGCAAAGAAAAGACAGGGGCACACTACGAGCAGTACTTC.

The rearrangement joins TRBV9 to TRBJ1-2; TRBD1 aligns across 7 bases. This CDR3 contains 14 residues. V shed 3 bases, J shed 3 bases, and the junction held 5 bases outside the gene matches. The V gene's germline CDR1 is SGDLS and CDR2 YYNGEE. CDR3 nucleotide sequence: TGTGCCAGCAGCGCGACAGGGTTTGACTATGGCTACACCTTC. It is translated as CASSATGFDYGYTF.

The chain uses TRBV6-1 and TRBJ2-5; TRBD1 might be the D (8 bases). The CDR3 extends over 13 amino acids. Trimming stripped 5 bases from V and 11 bases from J, with 18 bases between. Germline V gene lookup returns CDR1 MNHNS and CDR2 SASEGT. The CDR3 region has the DNA TGTGCCAGCAGTCCCAACAGGGGGGGCAAGCAGTACTTC. Encoded protein: CASSPNRGGKQYF.

The rearrangement joins TRBV10-3 to TRBJ2-4; D is perhaps TRBD1 or TRBD2 (6 bases each). Germline-derived CDR1 and CDR2 are ENHRY and SYGVKD. This CDR3 is 15 amino acids long. V lost 0 bases and J lost 6, with 12 bases in between. In nucleotides, the CDR3 is TGTGCCATCAGTGAGTCGGCAGGGGACTTAAACATTCAGTACTTC. Translation gives CAISESAGDLNIQYF.

This clonotype was seen many times. The rearrangement joins TRBV6-5 to TRBJ1-2, with D hard to call. This CDR3 region has 11 residues. Germline V gene sequence: CDR1 MNHEY, CDR2 SVGAGI. V shed 7 bases and J shed 4 bases, with 7 bases lying between them. Here the CDR3 DNA reads TGTGCCAGCACCGATCGCTATGGCTACACCTTC. Translation gives CASTDRYGYTF.